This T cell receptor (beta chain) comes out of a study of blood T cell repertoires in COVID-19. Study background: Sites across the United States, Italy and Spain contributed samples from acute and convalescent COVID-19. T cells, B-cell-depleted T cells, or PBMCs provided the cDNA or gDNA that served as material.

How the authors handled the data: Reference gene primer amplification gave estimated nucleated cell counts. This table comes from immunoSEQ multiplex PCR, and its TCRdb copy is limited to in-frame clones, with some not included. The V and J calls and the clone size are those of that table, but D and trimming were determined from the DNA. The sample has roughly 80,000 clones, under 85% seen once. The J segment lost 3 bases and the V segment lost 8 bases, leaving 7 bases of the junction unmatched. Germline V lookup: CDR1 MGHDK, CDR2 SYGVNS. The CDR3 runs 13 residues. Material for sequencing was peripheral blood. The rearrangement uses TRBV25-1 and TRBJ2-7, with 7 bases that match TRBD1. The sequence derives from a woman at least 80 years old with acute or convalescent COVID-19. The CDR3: CASGSRDSYEQYF. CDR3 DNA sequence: TGTGCCAGCGGCTCCCGGGACAGCTACGAGCAGTACTTC.